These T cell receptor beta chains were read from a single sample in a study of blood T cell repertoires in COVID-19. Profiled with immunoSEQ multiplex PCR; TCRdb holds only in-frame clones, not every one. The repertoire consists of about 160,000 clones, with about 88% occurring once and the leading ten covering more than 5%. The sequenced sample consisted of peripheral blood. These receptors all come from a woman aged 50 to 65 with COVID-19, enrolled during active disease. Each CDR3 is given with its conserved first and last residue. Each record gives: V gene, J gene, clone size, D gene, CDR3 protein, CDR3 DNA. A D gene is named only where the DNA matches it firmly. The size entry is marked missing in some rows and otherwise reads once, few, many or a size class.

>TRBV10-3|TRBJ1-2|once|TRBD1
CAITSDRVNGYTF
TGTGCCATCACTTCGGACAGGGTAAATGGCTACACCTTC
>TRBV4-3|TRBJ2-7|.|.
CASSQLAPSALYEQYF
TGCGCCAGCAGCCAATTAGCCCCCTCAGCTCTTTACGAGCAGTACTTC
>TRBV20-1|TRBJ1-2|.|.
CSDGDYGYTF
TGCAGTGACGGGGACTATGGCTACACCTTC
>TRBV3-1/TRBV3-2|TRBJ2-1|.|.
CASRGTGVYGNEQFF
TGTGCCAGCAGGGGGACGGGGGTTTACGGCAATGAGCAGTTCTTC
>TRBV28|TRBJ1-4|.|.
CASSPTPGREAVGNEKLFF
TGTGCCAGCAGTCCCACCCCGGGCAGGGAGGCCGTCGGTAATGAAAAACTGTTTTTT
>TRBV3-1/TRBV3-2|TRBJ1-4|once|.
CASSQEGAANEKLFF
TGTGCCAGCAGCCAAGAGGGGGCGGCAAATGAAAAACTGTTTTTT
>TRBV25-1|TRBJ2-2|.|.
CASSEASTGELFF
TGTGCCAGCAGTGAAGCTAGCACCGGGGAGCTGTTTTTT
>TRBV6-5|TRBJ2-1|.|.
CASSPGLINEQFF
TGTGCCAGCAGCCCGGGACTGATCAATGAGCAGTTCTTC
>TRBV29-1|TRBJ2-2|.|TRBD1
CSVEDPKAGGYTGELFF
TGCAGCGTTGAAGATCCGAAGGCAGGGGGCTACACCGGGGAGCTGTTTTTT
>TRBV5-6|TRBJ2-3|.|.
CASSSQGLSTDTQYF
TGTGCCAGCAGCAGTCAGGGATTATCCACAGATACGCAGTATTTT
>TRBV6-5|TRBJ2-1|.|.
CASSYSGGRNEQFF
TGTGCCAGCAGTTACTCCGGGGGGCGGAATGAGCAGTTCTTC
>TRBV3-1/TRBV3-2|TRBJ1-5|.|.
CASSQSQVQPQHF
TGTGCCAGCAGCCAAAGTCAGGTGCAGCCCCAGCATTTT
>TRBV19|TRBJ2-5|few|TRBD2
CASNSGGARETQYF
TGTGCCAGTAATAGCGGGGGGGCGAGAGAGACCCAGTACTTC
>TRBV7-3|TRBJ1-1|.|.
CASSPGGALGAFF
TGTGCCAGCAGCCCGGGGGGGGCTTTGGGAGCTTTCTTT
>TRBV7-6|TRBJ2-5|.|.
CASSFPGELGETQYF
TGTGCCAGCAGCTTCCCGGGGGAGTTAGGAGAGACCCAGTACTTC